These 15 T cell receptor beta chains share one sample of origin, sequenced in a study of blood T cells in healthy people across ages. Primers used in a second PCR of roughly 7 to 12 cycles were a sample-barcoded 5' primer and a J-beta primer mix. One entry per CDR3 protein, called by TCRdb with MiXCR from the 5' RACE reads. The table has roughly 700,000 distinct CDR3 sequences, about 32% seen once; the top ten hold approximately 15%. Sequences were obtained from blood. The receptor set was obtained from a woman older than 75 in good health.

This clonotype was seen ten or more times. The gene calls are TRBV20-1 and TRBJ2-6; TRBD1 agrees at 9 bases. CDR3 size: 18 residues. V lost 3 bases to trimming and J lost 0 bases; unmatched junction nucleotides: 9. The V gene's germline CDR1 is DFQATT and CDR2 SNEGSKA (reference sequence). The chain's CDR3 is CSARDWTGESSGANVLTF. The DNA of the CDR3 is TGCAGTGCTAGGGACTGGACAGGGGAGTCCTCTGGGGCCAACGTCCTGACTTTC.

On this clonotype itself: Since a much larger clone is just one base distant, this may be a read error. The chain joins TRBV5-1 to TRBJ2-2; D remains unclear. This CDR3 comprises 13 residues. V dropped 4 bases and J dropped 1 base, with 5 bases sitting between them. Germline V lookup: CDR1 SGHRS, CDR2 YFSETQ. The CDR3 loop is CASSIGNTGELFF. The DNA for the CDR3 is TGCGCCAGCAGCATAGGGAACACCGGGGAGCTGTTTTTT.

The table lists this clonotype with many counts. This rearrangement joins TRBV18 to TRBJ2-5, with TRBD1 matching 8 bases. The DNA end is a closer match to TRBJ2-7, so the J assignment may be wrong. The CDR3 extends over 15 amino acids. CDR1 and CDR2 from the germline V gene are KGHSH and LQKENI. The CDR3: CASSPSTGARSEQYF. The CDR3 nucleotides are TGTGCCAGCTCACCATCGACAGGGGCGAGGTCCGAGCAGTACTTC.

This clonotype was seen many times. This sequence joins TRBV4-2 and TRBJ1-6; D not resolved. The V end was cut by 1 base, the J end by 7 bases, with 11 bases between. This CDR3 is 15 amino acids long. Germline loops: CDR1 LGHNA, CDR2 YNFKEQ. The CDR3 bases are TGTGCCAGCAGCCAAGGCGTAGGGCAGAATTCACCCCTCCACTTT. Encoded protein: CASSQGVGQNSPLHF.

The chain is built from TRBV7-6 and TRBJ2-1; D not resolved. Trimming took 4 bases from V and 3 from J, leaving 16 bases between them. Germline loops: CDR1 SGHVS, CDR2 FNYEAQ. This CDR3 contains 16 residues. The CDR3: CASSYMTGSGYNEQFF. DNA of the CDR3: TGTGCCAGCAGCTATATGACCGGGTCAGGCTACAATGAGCAGTTCTTC.

This sequence joins TRBV29-1 and TRBJ1-1; D might be TRBD1 (5 bases). The germline V gene has CDR1 SQVTM and CDR2 ANQGSEA. The CDR3 length is 13 residues. The ends were cut back, 4 bases at V and 7 bases at J, with 16 bases in the middle. In nucleotides, the CDR3 is TGCAGCGTTGCCCTGGGAGGGGATGGTGAAGCTTTCTTT. Translation gives CSVALGGDGEAFF.

In its sample, this clonotype was seen many times. The gene calls are TRBV29-1 and TRBJ2-7; 8 bases fit TRBD1. In germline, CDR1 is SQVTM, CDR2 ANQGSEA. The junction had 11 bases not matched to a gene; V was cut back by 7 bases and J by 6 bases. The CDR3 totals 13 residues. This CDR3 reads CSARTGMWSEQYF. In DNA form, the CDR3 reads TGCAGCGCTAGGACAGGGATGTGGTCCGAGCAGTACTTC.

V gene TRBV5-1 combines with J gene TRBJ2-1, with D maybe TRBD2 (7 bases). Near its end, the DNA agrees better with TRBJ2-7, so the J call may be wrong. Germline lookup yields CDR1 SGHRS and CDR2 YFSETQ. The CDR3 covers 15 residues. CDR3 bases: TGCGCCAGCAGCTTGACGGGGGGCTCCTACAATGAGCAGTACTTC. This encodes CASSLTGGSYNEQYF.

The table lists this clonotype with many counts. The chain uses TRBV9 and TRBJ1-2; 7 nucleotides align to TRBD1. V shed 4 bases and J 4 bases; nucleotides not matched to a gene: 4. The germline V gene encodes CDR1 SGDLS and CDR2 YYNGEE. The length of the CDR3 is 13 residues. CDR3 DNA sequence: TGTGCCAGCAGCCCGGGACAGACCTATGGCTACACCTTC. Amino acid sequence: CASSPGQTYGYTF.

This clonotype has more than one count but fewer than ten. V is TRBV16 and J is TRBJ1-5; no firm D call. Between the trimmed V and J ends, which lost 4 bases and 3 bases, there was a span of 10 bases. Germline V gene sequence: CDR1 KGHSY, CDR2 FQNENV. CDR3 length: 14 residues. The CDR3 sequence: CASSRAVANQPQHF. The DNA for the CDR3 is TGTGCCAGCAGCCGTGCAGTAGCCAATCAGCCCCAGCATTTT.

This clonotype was counted at least ten times. This chain links TRBV4-1 with TRBJ2-7; 9 bases align to TRBD1. Germline V CDR1 and CDR2: MGHRA, YSYEKL. This CDR3 comprises 17 residues. V was clipped by 4 bases and J by 3 bases; unmatched bases: 13. The CDR3 protein is CASSPYRGQGLLYEQYF. The DNA of the CDR3 is TGCGCCAGCAGCCCCTATAGAGGACAGGGGTTACTCTACGAGCAGTACTTC.

Ten or more counts support this clonotype. V usage is TRBV20-1 and J usage is TRBJ2-7; perhaps TRBD1 as D (6 bases). In germline, CDR1 is DFQATT, CDR2 SNEGSKA (reference sequence). With 5 bases removed from V and 6 bases from J, the gap between germline ends came to 23 bases. There are 15 residues in the CDR3. CDR3 sequence: CSAGSTRGGQGEQYF. DNA for the CDR3: TGCAGTGCTGGTTCCACGAGAGGGGGTCAGGGCGAGCAGTACTTC.

This clonotype has at least ten counts. The gene calls are TRBV20-1 and TRBJ2-5, with 7 bases identical to TRBD2. Trimming cost V 1 base and J 5 bases; bases outside gene matches: 4. Germline V gives CDR1 DFQATT, CDR2 SNEGSKA (reference sequence). This CDR3 spans 13 amino acids. The CDR3 coding sequence is TGCAGTGCTAGAGCTGGGGGGGGGGAGACCCAGTACTTC. Protein product: CSARAGGGETQYF.

This clonotype has at least ten counts. The chain employs TRBV4-3 and TRBJ1-4, with D uncertain. This CDR3 has 15 residues. Germline CDR1 reads LGHNA; CDR2 reads YSLEER. Trimming removed 0 bases from V and 8 bases from J, with 13 bases in between. CDR3 DNA sequence: TGCGCCAGCAGCCAAGATATGCCAGGATCCGAAAAACTGTTTTTT. Protein sequence: CASSQDMPGSEKLFF.

The V and J genes are TRBV5-1 and TRBJ2-2; 11 bases fit TRBD2. CDR1 is SGHRS, CDR2 YFSETQ, per germline. V was clipped by 3 bases and J by 9 bases; unmatched bases: 7. This CDR3 spans 15 amino acids. The CDR3 DNA is TGCGCCAGCAGCTGGCGACTAGCGGGGACCAGGGAGCTGTTTTTT. It encodes CASSWRLAGTRELFF.